This entry lists 2 T cell receptor beta chains sequenced from one sample in a study of identifying expanded T cells in peripheral blood. Clones were read by immunoSEQ multiplex PCR, and TCRdb kept only the in-frame ones, dropping some. The sample records some 120,000 clones, around 84% being singletons. What was sequenced was blood. The receptors here all came from a person between 18 and 75 years old in good health.

The chain recombines TRBV27 with TRBJ1-1; D is ambiguous. The V end was cut by 5 bases, the J end by 1 base, with 14 bases between. The CDR3 loop spans 15 amino acids. Germline values: CDR1 MNHEY, CDR2 SMNVEV (reference sequence). CDR3 nucleotides: TGTGCCAGCAGTCCCCAGGAGGGTTGGAACACTGAAGCTTTCTTT. Translating it yields CASSPQEGWNTEAFF.

This clone is a singleton in its sample. The CDR3 nucleotides read TGTGCCAGCAGCTTCATGAGTTATGGCTACACCTTC. Translation: CASSFMSYGYTF. The chain is built from TRBV5-6 and TRBJ1-2, with D uncertain. Germline CDR1 is SGHDT and CDR2 is YYEEEE. The CDR3 spans 12 residues. V lost 2 bases and J lost 5, with 7 bases in between.